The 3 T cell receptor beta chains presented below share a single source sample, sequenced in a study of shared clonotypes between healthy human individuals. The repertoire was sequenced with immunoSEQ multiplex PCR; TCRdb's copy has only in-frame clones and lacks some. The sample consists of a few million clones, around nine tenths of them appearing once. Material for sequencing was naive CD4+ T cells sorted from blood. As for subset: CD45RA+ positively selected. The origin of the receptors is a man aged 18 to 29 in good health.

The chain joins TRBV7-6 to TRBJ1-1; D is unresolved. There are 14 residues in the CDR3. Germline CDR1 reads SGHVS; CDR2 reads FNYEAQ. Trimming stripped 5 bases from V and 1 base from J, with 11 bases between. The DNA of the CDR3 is TGTGCCAGCAGCCAGCTAAGTAGGAACACTGAAGCTTTCTTT. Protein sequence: CASSQLSRNTEAFF.

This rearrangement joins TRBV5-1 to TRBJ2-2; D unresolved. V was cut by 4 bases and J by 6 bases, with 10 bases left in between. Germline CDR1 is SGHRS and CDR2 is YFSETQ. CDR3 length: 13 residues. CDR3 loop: CASSIDRPGELFF. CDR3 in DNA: TGCGCCAGCAGCATTGATCGTCCCGGGGAGCTGTTTTTT.

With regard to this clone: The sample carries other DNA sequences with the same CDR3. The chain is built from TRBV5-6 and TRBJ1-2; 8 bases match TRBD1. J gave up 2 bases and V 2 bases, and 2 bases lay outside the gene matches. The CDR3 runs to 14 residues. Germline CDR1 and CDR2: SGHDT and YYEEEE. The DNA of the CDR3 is TGTGCCAGCAGCTTCGGGACAGGCAACTATGGCTACACCTTC. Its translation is CASSFGTGNYGYTF.